One sample yielded the 22 T cell receptor beta chains listed below, sequenced in a study of T cell responses to AZD1222 COVID-19 vaccine. TCRdb's table, derived via immunoSEQ multiplex PCR, lists solely in-frame clones and lacks some. The top ten hold about a tenth of the sample, which has under 150,000 clones, roughly nine tenths seen once. Sequencing used peripheral blood, obtained 28 days after the second AZD1222 dose. The receptors originated from an adult who received the AZD1222 COVID-19 vaccine.

Here the CDR3 reads CAWSGKGRGEQYF. DNA of the CDR3: TGTGCCTGGTCAGGTAAGGGGAGAGGCGAGCAGTACTTC. This chain joins TRBV30 and TRBJ2-7; possibly TRBD1 or TRBD2 for D (5 bases each). Per germline, CDR1 GTSNPN and CDR2 SVGIG (reference sequence). This CDR3 is 13 amino acids long. V was shortened by 5 bases and J by 6 bases, with 17 bases between the two germline ends.

The chain employs TRBV29-1 and TRBJ1-1; D possibly corresponds to TRBD1 (6 bases). The CDR3 extends over 14 amino acids. CDR1 SQVTM and CDR2 ANQGSEA come from the germline V gene. The V end lost 5 bases, the J end lost 4 bases, and 17 bases lay between the germline ends. CDR3 nucleotides: TGCAGCGTTAAGAACCAGGGGACTGGCACTGAAGCTTTCTTT. The encoded protein is CSVKNQGTGTEAFF.

The gene calls are TRBV25-1 and TRBJ1-4; 12 bases agree with TRBD1. With 5 bases clipped from V and 10 bases from J, the junction kept 8 bases outside the gene matches. This CDR3 is built from 15 residues. Germline V CDR1 and CDR2: MGHDK, SYGVNS. Written as DNA, the CDR3 is TGTGCCAGCAGTCCCCCGGGACAGGGGGCGCGAAAACTGTTTTTT. It yields the protein CASSPPGQGARKLFF.

The V gene is TRBV27, the J gene TRBJ1-4; D gene uncertain. The CDR3 sequence is 14 residues long. CDR1 is MNHEY, CDR2 SMNVEV, per germline (reference sequence). The ends were cut back, 6 bases at V and 7 bases at J, with 15 bases in the middle. CDR3 nucleotides: TGTGCCAGCAGAATAGGGCAAGGAGGTGAAAAACTGTTTTTT. Residues: CASRIGQGGEKLFF.

The chain recombines TRBV4-3 with TRBJ2-2, with a tentative D call TRBD2 (6 bases). Trimming shortened V by 4 bases and J by 3 bases, and 6 bases separated the two germline ends. This CDR3 is 13 amino acids long. In germline, CDR1 is LGHNA, CDR2 YSLEER. The CDR3, as DNA: TGCGCCAGCAGCCGGGACTACACCGGGGAGCTGTTTTTT. Its translation: CASSRDYTGELFF.

The rearrangement joins TRBV10-3 to TRBJ1-2, with 7 bases identical to TRBD1. The CDR3 length is 14 residues. Per germline, CDR1 ENHRY and CDR2 SYGVKD. The junction had 5 bases not matched to a gene; V was cut back by 5 bases and J by 2 bases. For the CDR3, the DNA is TGTGCCATCAGTCGACAGGGTGGGAACTATGGCTACACCTTC. Its protein product is CAISRQGGNYGYTF.

This chain connects TRBV5-4 to TRBJ1-2; 7 bases line up with TRBD1. The CDR3 spans 17 residues. Germline-derived CDR1 and CDR2 are SGHNT and YYREEE (reference sequence). V dropped 0 bases and J dropped 4; count of bases not matched to a gene: 12. The CDR3 loop reads CASSLDRGRGGGYGYTF. In nucleotides, the CDR3 is TGTGCCAGCAGCTTGGATCGGGGCAGGGGGGGAGGCTATGGCTACACCTTC.

The V and J genes are TRBV18 and TRBJ2-1; D may be TRBD2 (7 bases). Between the trimmed V and J ends, which lost 6 bases and 8 bases, there was a span of 26 bases. Germline loops: CDR1 KGHSH, CDR2 LQKENI. The CDR3 has 17 amino acids. CDR3 region: CASSLSGGFGGHDEQFF. Here the CDR3 DNA reads TGTGCCAGCTCCCTATCGGGTGGTTTCGGGGGGCATGATGAGCAGTTCTTC.

The chain combines TRBV4-2 with TRBJ1-3; tentatively, D is TRBD1 (6 bases). Trimming stripped 2 bases from V and 4 bases from J, with 12 bases between. The CDR3 totals 15 residues. Germline V CDR1 and CDR2: LGHNA, YNFKEQ. The CDR3 region is CASSQTGSAGNTIYF. The CDR3 region has the DNA TGTGCCAGCAGCCAAACAGGGTCGGCGGGAAACACCATATATTTT.

The chain carries TRBV28 and TRBJ1-1; D gene ambiguous. Germline V lookup: CDR1 MDHEN, CDR2 SYDVKM. The CDR3 sequence is 13 residues long. V lost 6 bases, J lost 2 bases, and 10 bases lay in between. CDR3: CASRGRTNTEAFF. The CDR3 nucleotides read TGTGCCAGCAGGGGCAGGACTAACACTGAAGCTTTCTTT.

CDR3 bases: TGTGCCAGCAGTTCAGGACAGATTAATGAGCAGTTCTTC. This translates into CASSSGQINEQFF. This chain links TRBV12-3 or TRBV12-4 with TRBJ2-1, with D possibly matching TRBD1 (6 bases). V shed 4 bases and J shed 7 bases, with 11 bases lying between them. The CDR3 contains 13 residues.

In its sample, this clone was seen once. The chain recombines TRBV27 with TRBJ2-5; 8 nucleotides match TRBD2. Germline V gives CDR1 MNHEY, CDR2 SMNVEV (reference sequence). The CDR3 is 14 residues long. After removal of 6 bases from V and 5 bases from J, the junction contained 8 bases not matched to a gene. CDR3 coding DNA: TGTGCCAGCAGCGGGAGGGCCGCCGGGGAGACCCAGTACTTC. As protein: CASSGRAAGETQYF.

V gene TRBV20-1 combines with J gene TRBJ1-1; D remains ambiguous. This CDR3 has 10 residues. Trimming cost V 3 bases and J 5 bases, with 4 bases left between them. Germline assignment: CDR1 DFQATT and CDR2 SNEGSKA (reference sequence). In DNA form, the CDR3 reads TGCAGTGCTAGCCAAACTGAAGCTTTCTTT. Protein sequence: CSASQTEAFF.

This clone was found a few times. The V call is TRBV6-2 or TRBV6-3, the J call TRBJ2-7; D is unresolved. The germline gives CDR1 MNHEY, CDR2 SVGEGT. This CDR3 comprises 13 residues. V shed 6 bases and J shed 2 bases, with 11 bases lying between them. CDR3 bases: TGTGCCAGCAGCGTGACACCCGCCTACGAGCAGTACGTC. This translates into CASSVTPAYEQYV.

The rearrangement uses TRBV6-6 and TRBJ1-2; possibly TRBD1 for D (6 bases). CDR1 and CDR2 from the germline V gene are MNHNY and SVGAGI (reference sequence). V was cut by 6 bases and J by 8 bases, with 22 bases left in between. This CDR3 comprises 15 residues. The CDR3 bases are TGTGCCAGCAGGGGACATCACCCGACGTCCGGAGGCTACACCTTC. Translation gives CASRGHHPTSGGYTF.

This clone showed up just once. The rearrangement uses TRBV5-1 and TRBJ2-2; no firm D call. Germline V gene sequence: CDR1 SGHRS, CDR2 YFSETQ. This CDR3 has 15 amino acids. The V end lost 4 bases, the J end lost 2 bases, and 12 bases lay between the germline ends. CDR3 nucleotides: TGCGCCAGCAGCCGGGCGAGGCAAAACACCGGGGAGCTGTTTTTT. It codes for CASSRARQNTGELFF. Variable domain in full (rest from reference TRBV5-1 and TRBJ2-2): KAGVTQTPRYLIKTRGQQVTLSCSPISGHRSVSWYQQTPGQGLQFLFEYFSETQRNKGNFPGRFSGRQFSNSRSEMNVSTLELGDSALYLCASSRARQNTGELFFGEGSRLTVL.

The chain is built from TRBV6-6 and TRBJ1-6, with 8 bases lining up with TRBD1. This CDR3 has 15 residues. In germline, CDR1 is MNHNY, CDR2 SVGAGI (reference sequence). With V trimmed by 6 bases and J by 2 bases, 3 bases remained unmatched. The CDR3 DNA is TGTGCCAGCAGCGGACAGGGCCCCTATAATTCACCCCTCCACTTT. It codes for CASSGQGPYNSPLHF.

This clone was picked up a small number of times. The V call is TRBV7-9, the J call TRBJ1-1, with D hard to call. V was shortened by 5 bases and J by 3 bases, with 16 bases between the two germline ends. This CDR3 is 15 amino acids long. CDR1 is SEHNR, CDR2 FQNEAQ, per germline (reference sequence). Here the CDR3 reads CASSGSLGGDTEAFF. The DNA for the CDR3 is TGTGCCAGCAGCGGGTCCCTCGGCGGGGACACTGAAGCTTTCTTT.

The chain carries TRBV7-8 and TRBJ1-1, with D unresolved. Germline V gene data show CDR1 as SGHVS and CDR2 as FQNEAQ. The CDR3 covers 13 residues. V lost 5 bases and J 1 base, leaving 8 bases between the germline ends. The CDR3 here is CASSQLENTEAFF. The CDR3 DNA sequence: TGTGCCAGCAGCCAGCTGGAGAACACTGAAGCTTTCTTT.

J is TRBJ1-2 and V is TRBV4-2; D is ambiguous. The V gene's germline CDR1 is LGHNA and CDR2 YNFKEQ. V was shortened by 0 bases and J by 2 bases, with 13 bases between the two germline ends. The CDR3 is made up of 16 amino acids. The CDR3 region is CASSQDYGGPNYGYTF. The CDR3 nucleotides read TGTGCCAGCAGCCAAGATTATGGTGGACCCAACTATGGCTACACCTTC.

The CDR3 DNA reads TGTGCCACCAGTGATCAGTCCTACAATGAGCAGTTCTTC. It yields the protein CATSDQSYNEQFF. V usage is TRBV24-1 and J usage is TRBJ2-1, with unresolved D. Between the trimmed V and J ends, which lost 3 bases and 1 base, there was a span of 3 bases. The CDR3 consists of 13 residues. Germline V gene lookup returns CDR1 KGHDR and CDR2 SFDVKD.

The gene calls are TRBV12-2 and TRBJ1-2. TRBV12-2 is described as a pseudogene. The CDR3 runs to 16 residues. CDR3 amino acids: CASRLAKGTAPYGYTF. The DNA for the CDR3 is TGTGCAAGTCGCTTAGCTAAGGGGACGGCGCCCTATGGCTACACCTTC.